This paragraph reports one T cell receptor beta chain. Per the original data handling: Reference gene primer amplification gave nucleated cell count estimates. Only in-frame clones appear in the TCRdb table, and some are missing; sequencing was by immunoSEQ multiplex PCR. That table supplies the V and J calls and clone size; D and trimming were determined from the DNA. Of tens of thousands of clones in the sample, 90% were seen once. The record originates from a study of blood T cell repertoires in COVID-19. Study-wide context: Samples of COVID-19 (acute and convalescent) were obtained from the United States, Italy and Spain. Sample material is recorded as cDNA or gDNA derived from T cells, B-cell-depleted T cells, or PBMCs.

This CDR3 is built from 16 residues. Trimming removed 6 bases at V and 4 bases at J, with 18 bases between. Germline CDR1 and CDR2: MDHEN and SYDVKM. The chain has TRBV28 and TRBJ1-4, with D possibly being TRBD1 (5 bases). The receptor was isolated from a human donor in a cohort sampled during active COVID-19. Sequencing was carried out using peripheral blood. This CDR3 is CASRVGAQVLNEKLFF. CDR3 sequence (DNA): TGTGCCAGCAGAGTTGGGGCACAGGTCCTTAATGAAAAACTGTTTTTT.